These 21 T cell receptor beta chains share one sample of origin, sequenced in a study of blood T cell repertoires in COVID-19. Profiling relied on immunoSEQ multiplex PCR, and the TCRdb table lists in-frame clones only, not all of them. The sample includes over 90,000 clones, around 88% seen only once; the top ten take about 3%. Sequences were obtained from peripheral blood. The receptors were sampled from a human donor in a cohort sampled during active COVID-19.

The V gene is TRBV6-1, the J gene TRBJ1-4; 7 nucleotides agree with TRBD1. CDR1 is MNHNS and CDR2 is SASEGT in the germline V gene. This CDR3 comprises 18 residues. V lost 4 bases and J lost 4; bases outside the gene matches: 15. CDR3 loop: CASSVRQGSTPYNEKLFF. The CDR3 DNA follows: TGTGCCAGCAGTGTTCGACAGGGATCCACGCCTTATAATGAAAAACTGTTTTTT.

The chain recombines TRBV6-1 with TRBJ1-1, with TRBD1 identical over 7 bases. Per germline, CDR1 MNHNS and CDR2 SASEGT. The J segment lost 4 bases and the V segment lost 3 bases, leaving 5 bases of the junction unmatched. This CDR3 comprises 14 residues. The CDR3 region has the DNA TGTGCCAGCAGTGACAGGGGGAAGGGCACTGAAGCTTTCTTT. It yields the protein CASSDRGKGTEAFF.

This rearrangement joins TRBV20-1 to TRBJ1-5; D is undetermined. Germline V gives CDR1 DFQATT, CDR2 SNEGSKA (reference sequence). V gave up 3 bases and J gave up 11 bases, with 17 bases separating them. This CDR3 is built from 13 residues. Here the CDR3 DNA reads TGCAGTGCTAGTTACGAAGGCCCACGGGCCCAGCATTTT. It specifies CSASYEGPRAQHF.

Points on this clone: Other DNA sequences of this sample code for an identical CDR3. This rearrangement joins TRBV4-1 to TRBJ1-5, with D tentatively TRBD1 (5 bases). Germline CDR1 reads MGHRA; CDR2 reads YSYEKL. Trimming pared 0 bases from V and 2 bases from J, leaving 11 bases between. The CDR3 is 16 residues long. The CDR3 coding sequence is TGCGCCAGCAGCCAAGATCCCCAGGGCCGCAATCAGCCCCAGCATTTT. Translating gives CASSQDPQGRNQPQHF.

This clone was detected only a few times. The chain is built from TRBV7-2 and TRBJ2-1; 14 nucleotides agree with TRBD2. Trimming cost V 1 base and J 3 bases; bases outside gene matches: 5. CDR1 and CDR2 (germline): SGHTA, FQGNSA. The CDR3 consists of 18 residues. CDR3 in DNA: TGTGCCAGCAGCTTAGAAGGGACTAGCGGGAGATACTACAATGAGCAGTTCTTC. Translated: CASSLEGTSGRYYNEQFF.

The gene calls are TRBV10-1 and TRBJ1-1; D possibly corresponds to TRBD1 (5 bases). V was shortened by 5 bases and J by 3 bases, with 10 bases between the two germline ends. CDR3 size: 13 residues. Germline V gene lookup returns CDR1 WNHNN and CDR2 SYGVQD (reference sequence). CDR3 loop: CASSSGRHTEAFF. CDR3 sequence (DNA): TGCGCCAGCAGTTCAGGGCGACACACTGAAGCTTTCTTT.

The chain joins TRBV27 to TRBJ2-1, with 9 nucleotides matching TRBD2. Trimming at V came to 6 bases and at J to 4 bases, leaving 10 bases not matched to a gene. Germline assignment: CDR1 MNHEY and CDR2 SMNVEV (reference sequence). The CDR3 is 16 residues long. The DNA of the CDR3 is TGTGCCAGCAGCGGGGCGGGAGGGCTCGTTTACAATGAGCAGTTCTTC. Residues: CASSGAGGLVYNEQFF.

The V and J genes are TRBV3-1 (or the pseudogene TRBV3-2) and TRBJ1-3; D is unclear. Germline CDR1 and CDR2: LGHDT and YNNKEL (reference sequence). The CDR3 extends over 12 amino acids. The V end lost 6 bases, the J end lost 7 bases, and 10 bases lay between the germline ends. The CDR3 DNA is TGTGCCAGCAGAGGATTCGGGAACACCATATATTTT. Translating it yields CASRGFGNTIYF.

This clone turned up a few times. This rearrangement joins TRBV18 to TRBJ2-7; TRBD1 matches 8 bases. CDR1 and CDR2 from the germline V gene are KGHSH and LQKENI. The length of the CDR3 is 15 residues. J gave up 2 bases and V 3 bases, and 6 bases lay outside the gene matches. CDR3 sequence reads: CASSPDRGSAYEQYF. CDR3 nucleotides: TGTGCCAGCTCACCCGACAGGGGATCAGCCTACGAGCAGTACTTC.

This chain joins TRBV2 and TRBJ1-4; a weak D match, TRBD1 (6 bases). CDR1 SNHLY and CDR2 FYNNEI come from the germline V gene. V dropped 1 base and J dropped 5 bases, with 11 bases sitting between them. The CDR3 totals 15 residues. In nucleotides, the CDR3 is TGTGCCAGCAGTGAAGTTGGCCAGGGGAATGAAAAACTGTTTTTT. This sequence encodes CASSEVGQGNEKLFF.

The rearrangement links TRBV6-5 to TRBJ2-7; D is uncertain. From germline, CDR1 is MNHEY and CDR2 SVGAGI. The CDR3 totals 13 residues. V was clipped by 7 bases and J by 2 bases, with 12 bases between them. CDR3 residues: CASKETATYEQYF. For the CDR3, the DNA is TGTGCCAGCAAGGAGACGGCTACCTACGAGCAGTACTTC.

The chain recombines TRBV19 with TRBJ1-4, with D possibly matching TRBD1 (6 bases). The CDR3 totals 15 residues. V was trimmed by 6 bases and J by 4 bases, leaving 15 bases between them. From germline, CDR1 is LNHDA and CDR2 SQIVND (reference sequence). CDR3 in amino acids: CASRPYQGINEKLFF. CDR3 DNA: TGTGCCAGTAGGCCGTACCAGGGGATTAATGAAAAACTGTTTTTT. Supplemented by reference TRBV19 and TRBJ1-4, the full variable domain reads DGGITQSPKYLFRKEGQNVTLSCEQNLNHDAMYWYRQDPGQGLRLIYYSQIVNDFQKGDIAEGYSVSREKKESFPLTVTSAQKNPTAFYLCASRPYQGINEKLFFGSGTQLSVL.

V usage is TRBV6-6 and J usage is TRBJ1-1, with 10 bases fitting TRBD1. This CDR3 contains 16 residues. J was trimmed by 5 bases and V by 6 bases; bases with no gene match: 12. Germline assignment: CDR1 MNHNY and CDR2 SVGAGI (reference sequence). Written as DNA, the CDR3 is TGTGCCAGCAGACAATACCCGGACAGGGGGGGAACTGAAGCTTTCTTT. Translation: CASRQYPDRGGTEAFF.

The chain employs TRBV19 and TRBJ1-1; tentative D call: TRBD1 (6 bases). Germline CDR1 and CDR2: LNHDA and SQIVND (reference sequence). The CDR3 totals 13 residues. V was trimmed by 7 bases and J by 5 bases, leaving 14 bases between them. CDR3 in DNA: TGTGCCAGTAAACTGGGGGCTAGGACTGAAGCTTTCTTT. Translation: CASKLGARTEAFF.

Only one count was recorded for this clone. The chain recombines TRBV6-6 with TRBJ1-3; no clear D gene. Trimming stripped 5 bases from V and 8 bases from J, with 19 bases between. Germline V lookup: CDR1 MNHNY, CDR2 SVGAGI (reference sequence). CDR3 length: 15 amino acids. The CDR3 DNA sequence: TGTGCCAGCAGTCCCGGGGAGGGAGGAAAACACACCATATATTTT. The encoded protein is CASSPGEGGKHTIYF.

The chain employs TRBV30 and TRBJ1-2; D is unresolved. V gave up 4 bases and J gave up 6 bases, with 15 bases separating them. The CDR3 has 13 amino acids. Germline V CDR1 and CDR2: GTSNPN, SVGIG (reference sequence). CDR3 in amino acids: CAWNVGGFHGYTF. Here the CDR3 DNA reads TGTGCCTGGAATGTTGGAGGTTTTCATGGCTACACCTTC. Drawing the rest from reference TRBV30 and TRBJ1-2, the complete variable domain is SQTIHQWPATLVQPVGSPLSLECTVEGTSNPNLYWYRQAAGRGLQLLFYSVGIGQISSEVPQNLSASRPQDRQFILSSKKLLLSDSGFYLCAWNVGGFHGYTFGSGTRLTVV.

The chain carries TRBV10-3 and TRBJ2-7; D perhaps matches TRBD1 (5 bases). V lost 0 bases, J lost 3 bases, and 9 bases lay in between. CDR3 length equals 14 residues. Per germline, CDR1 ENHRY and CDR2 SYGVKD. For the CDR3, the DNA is TGTGCCATCAGTGAGTCGACAGCCATCTACGAGCAGTACTTC. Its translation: CAISESTAIYEQYF.

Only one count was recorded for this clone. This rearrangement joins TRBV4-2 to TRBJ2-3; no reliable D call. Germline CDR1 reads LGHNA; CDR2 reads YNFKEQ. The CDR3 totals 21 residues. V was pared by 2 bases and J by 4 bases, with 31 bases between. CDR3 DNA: TGTGCCAGCAGCCAACATACCGCTCGGTTCCCTCGCGGCTTCAACTCAGATACGCAGTATTTT. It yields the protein CASSQHTARFPRGFNSDTQYF.

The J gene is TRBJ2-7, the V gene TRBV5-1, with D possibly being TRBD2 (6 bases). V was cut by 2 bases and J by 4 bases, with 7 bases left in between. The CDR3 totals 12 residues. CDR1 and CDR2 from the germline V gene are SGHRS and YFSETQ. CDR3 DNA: TGCGCCAGCAGCTTAGGGACTTACGAGCAGTACTTC. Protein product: CASSLGTYEQYF.

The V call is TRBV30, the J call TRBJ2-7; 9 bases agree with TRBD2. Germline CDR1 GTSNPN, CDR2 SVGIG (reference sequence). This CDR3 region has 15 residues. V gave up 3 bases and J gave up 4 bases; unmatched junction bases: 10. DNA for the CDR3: TGTGCCTGGAGGCCGGCACTAGCGGGTTTATACGAGCAGTACTTC. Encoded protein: CAWRPALAGLYEQYF.

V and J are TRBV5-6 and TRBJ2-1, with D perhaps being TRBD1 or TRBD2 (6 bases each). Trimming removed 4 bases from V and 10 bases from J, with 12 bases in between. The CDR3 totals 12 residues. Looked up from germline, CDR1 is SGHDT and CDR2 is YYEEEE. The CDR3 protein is CASSMGGIEQFF. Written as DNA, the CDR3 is TGTGCCAGCAGCATGGGGGGCATAGAGCAGTTCTTC.